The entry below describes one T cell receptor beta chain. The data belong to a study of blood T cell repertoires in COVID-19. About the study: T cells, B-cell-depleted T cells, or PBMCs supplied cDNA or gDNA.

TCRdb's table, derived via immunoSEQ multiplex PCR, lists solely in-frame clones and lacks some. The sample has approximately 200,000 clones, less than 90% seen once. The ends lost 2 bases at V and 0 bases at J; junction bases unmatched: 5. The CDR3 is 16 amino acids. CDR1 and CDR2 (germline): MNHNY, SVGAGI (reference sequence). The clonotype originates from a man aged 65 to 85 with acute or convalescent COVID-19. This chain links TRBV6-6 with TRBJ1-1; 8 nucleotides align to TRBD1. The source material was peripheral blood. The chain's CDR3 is CASSYVRGRMNTEAFF. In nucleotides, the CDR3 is TGTGCCAGCAGTTACGTCAGGGGGCGAATGAACACTGAAGCTTTCTTT.